This T cell receptor beta chain was sequenced in a study of T-cell reconstitution after alpha-beta-depleted transplantation in children. Using unique molecular identifiers, the investigators prepared the TCRbeta library. TCRdb re-derived calls from the PCR reads in MiXCR, one entry per CDR3 protein. The table includes more than 200,000 distinct CDR3 sequences, 20% to 30% detected once. V dropped 0 bases and J dropped 0 bases, with 11 bases sitting between them. Per germline, CDR1 LGHNA and CDR2 YSLEER. This CDR3 is built from 16 residues. Study-level results: From surviving recipient T cells and thymic progenitors came the high day-60 TCRbeta diversity observed in some patients. About two months after transplant, alpha-beta T cells reportedly came from several hundred expanded graft clones. The authors attributed T-cell counts and diversity one year after transplant mostly to newly produced T cells.

Regarding this clonotype: Its antigen remains unidentified.

The input for sequencing was PBMCs, mostly from graft donor cells, taken 360 days after TCRalphabeta/CD19-depleted stem cell transplant. The TCR originated in a female patient aged 2 to 10 who had a stem cell transplant for congenital amegakaryocytic thrombocytopenia, so the T cells may come from the graft donor. The chain uses TRBV4-3 and TRBJ1-2, with D uncertain. CDR3 in DNA: TGCGCCAGCAGCCAAGATGATGGCGGATCTAACTATGGCTACACCTTC. Translating it yields CASSQDDGGSNYGYTF.